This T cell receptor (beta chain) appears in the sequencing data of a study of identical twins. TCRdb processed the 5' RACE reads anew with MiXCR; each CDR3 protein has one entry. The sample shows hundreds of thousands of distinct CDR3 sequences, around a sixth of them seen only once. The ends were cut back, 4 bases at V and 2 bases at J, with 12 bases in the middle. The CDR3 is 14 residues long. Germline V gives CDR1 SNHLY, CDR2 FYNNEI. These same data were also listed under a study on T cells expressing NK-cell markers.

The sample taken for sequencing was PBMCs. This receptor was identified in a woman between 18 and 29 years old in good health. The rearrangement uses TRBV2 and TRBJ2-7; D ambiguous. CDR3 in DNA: TGTGCCAGCAGTGCTACACTACGAGCCTACGAGCAGTACTTC. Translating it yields CASSATLRAYEQYF.